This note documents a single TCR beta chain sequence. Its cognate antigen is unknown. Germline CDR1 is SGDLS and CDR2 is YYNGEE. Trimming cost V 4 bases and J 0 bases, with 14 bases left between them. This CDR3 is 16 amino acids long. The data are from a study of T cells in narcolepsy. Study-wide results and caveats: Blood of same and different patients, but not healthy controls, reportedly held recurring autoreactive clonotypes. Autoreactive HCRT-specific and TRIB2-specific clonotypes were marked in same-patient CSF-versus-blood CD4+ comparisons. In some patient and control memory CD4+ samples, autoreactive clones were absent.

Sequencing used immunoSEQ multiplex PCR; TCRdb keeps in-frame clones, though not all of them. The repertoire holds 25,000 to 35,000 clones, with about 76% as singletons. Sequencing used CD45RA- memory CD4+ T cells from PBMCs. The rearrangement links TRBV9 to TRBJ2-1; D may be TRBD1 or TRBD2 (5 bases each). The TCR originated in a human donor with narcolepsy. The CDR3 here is CASSPRGDSSYNEQFF. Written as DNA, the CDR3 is TGTGCCAGCAGCCCCCGAGGGGATAGCTCCTACAATGAGCAGTTCTTC.